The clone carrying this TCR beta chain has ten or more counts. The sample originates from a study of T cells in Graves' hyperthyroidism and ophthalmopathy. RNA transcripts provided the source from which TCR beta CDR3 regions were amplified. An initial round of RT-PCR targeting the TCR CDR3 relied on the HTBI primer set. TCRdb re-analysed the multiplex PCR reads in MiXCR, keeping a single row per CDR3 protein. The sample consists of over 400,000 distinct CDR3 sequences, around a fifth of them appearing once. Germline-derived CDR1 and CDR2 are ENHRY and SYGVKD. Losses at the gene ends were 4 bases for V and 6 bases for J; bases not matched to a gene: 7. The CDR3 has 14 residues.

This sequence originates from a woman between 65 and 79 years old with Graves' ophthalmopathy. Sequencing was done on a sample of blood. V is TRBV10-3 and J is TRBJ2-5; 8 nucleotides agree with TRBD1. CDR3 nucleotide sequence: TGTGCCATCAGTGCTACGACAGGGGAAAAGACCCAGTACTTC. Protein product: CAISATTGEKTQYF.